This TCR beta chain came from a study of graft-versus-host responses after intestinal transplantation. Study observations and caveats: Some GvH clones appeared in ileal mucosa or blood before recipient bone marrow.

Method: immunoSEQ multiplex PCR; TCRdb's copy keeps in-frame clones and lacks some. This table has 65,000 to 85,000 clones, roughly 84% appearing once. Comment on this clone: The antigen remains unidentified.

This material consisted of unstimulated CD8+ T cells sorted from spleen or lymph node cells, taken before transplant. This receptor was obtained from a human donor who was the organ donor for an intestinal transplant.

The CDR3 loop is CAWDGTPFDYGYTF. In DNA form, the CDR3 reads TGTGCCTGGGATGGCACCCCATTTGACTATGGCTACACCTTC. The chain combines TRBV30 with TRBJ1-2; D remains ambiguous. The CDR3 runs to 14 residues. With 5 bases removed from V and 3 bases from J, the gap between germline ends came to 16 bases. Germline V gene lookup returns CDR1 GTSNPN and CDR2 SVGIG (reference sequence).